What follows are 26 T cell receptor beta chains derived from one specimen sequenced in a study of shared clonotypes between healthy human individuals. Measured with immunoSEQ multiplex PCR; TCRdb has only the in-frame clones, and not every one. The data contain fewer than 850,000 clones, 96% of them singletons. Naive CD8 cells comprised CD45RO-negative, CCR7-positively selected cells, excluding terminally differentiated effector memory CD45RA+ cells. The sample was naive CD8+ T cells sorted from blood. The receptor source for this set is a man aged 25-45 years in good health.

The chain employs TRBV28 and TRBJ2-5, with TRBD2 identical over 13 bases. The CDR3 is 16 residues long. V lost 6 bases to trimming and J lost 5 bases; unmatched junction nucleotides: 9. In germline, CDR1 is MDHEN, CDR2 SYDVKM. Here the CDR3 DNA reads TGTGCCAGCAGCCCCGGGACTAGCGGGAATCGGGAGACCCAGTACTTC. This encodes CASSPGTSGNRETQYF.

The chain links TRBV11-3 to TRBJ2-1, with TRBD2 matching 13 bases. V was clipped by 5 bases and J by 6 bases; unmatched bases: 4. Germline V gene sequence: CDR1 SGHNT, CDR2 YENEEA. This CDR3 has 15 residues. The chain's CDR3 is CASSPGTSGTNEQFF. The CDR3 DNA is TGTGCCAGCAGCCCTGGGACTAGCGGGACCAATGAGCAGTTCTTC.

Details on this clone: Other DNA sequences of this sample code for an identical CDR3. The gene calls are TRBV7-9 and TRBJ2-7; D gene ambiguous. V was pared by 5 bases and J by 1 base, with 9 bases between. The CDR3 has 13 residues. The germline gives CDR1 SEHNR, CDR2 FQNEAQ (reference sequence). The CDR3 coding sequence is TGTGCCAGCAGCCCTTTGGGTTCCTACGAGCAGTACTTC. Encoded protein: CASSPLGSYEQYF.

CDR3 residues: CASSYFGGSYNEQFF. The CDR3, as DNA: TGTGCCAGCAGTTACTTCGGGGGCTCCTACAATGAGCAGTTCTTC. The chain combines TRBV6-6 with TRBJ2-1; D is possibly TRBD2 (6 bases). V gave up 1 base and J gave up 0 bases, with 7 bases separating them. Germline values: CDR1 MNHNY, CDR2 SVGAGI (reference sequence). The CDR3 loop spans 15 amino acids.

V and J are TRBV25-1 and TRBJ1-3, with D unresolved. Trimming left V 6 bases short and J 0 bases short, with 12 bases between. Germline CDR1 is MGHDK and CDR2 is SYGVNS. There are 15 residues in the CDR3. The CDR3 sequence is CASSATTVSGNTIYF. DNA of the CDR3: TGTGCCAGCAGCGCTACTACAGTCTCTGGAAACACCATATATTTT.

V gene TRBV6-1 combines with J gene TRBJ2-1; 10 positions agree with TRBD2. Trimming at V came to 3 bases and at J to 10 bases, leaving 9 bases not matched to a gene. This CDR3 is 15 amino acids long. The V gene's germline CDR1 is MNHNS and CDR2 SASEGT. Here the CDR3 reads CASSDQPSGGVEQFF. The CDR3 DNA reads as TGTGCCAGCAGTGACCAGCCAAGCGGGGGGGTGGAGCAGTTCTTC.

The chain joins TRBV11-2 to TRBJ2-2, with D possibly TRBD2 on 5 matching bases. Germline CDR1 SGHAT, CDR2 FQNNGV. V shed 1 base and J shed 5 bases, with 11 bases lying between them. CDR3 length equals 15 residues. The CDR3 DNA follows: TGTGCCAGCAGCTTAGTCCGGGGTGGAACCGGGGAGCTGTTTTTT. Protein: CASSLVRGGTGELFF.

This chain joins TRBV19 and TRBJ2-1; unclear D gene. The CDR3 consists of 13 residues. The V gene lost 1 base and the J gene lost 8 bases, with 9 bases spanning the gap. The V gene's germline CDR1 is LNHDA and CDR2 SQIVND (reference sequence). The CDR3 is CASSIVSFYEQFF. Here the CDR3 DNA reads TGTGCCAGTAGTATAGTAAGTTTCTATGAGCAGTTCTTC.

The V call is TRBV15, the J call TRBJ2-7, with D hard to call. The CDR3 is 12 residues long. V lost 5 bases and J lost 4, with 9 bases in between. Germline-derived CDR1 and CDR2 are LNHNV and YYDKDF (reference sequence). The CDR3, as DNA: TGTGCCACCAGCCGGAGTGGGTACGAGCAGTACTTC. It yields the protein CATSRSGYEQYF.

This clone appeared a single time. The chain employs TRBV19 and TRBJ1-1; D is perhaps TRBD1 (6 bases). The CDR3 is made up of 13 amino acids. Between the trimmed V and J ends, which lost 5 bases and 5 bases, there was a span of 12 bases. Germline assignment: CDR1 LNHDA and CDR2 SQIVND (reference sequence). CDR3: CASSLQGGTEAFF. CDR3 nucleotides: TGTGCCAGTAGTTTACAGGGTGGGACTGAAGCTTTCTTT. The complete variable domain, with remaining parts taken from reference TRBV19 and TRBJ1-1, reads DGGITQSPKYLFRKEGQNVTLSCEQNLNHDAMYWYRQDPGQGLRLIYYSQIVNDFQKGDIAEGYSVSREKKESFPLTVTSAQKNPTAFYLCASSLQGGTEAFFGQGTRLTVV.

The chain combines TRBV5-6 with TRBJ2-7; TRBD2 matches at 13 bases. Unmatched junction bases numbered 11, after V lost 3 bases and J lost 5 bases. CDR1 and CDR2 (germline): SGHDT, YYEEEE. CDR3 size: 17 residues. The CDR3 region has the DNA TGTGCCAGCAGCTCCTTCGGACTAGCGGGAGATACGGACGAGCAGTACTTC. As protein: CASSSFGLAGDTDEQYF.

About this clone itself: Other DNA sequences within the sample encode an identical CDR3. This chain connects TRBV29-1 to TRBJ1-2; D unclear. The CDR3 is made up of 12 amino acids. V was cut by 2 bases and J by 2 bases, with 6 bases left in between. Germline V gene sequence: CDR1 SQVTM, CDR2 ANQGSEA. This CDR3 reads CSVEWRNYGYTF. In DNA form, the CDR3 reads TGCAGCGTTGAATGGAGGAACTATGGCTACACCTTC.

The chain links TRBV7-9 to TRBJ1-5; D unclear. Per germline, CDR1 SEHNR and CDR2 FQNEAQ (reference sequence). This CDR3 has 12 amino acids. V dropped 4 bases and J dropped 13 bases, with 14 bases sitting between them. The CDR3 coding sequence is TGTGCCAGCAGCTCTTTAACATCTAAACAGCATTTT. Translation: CASSSLTSKQHF.

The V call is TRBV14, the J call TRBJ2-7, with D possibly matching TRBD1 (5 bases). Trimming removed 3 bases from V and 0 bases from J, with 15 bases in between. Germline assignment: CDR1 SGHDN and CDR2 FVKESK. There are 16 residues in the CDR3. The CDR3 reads CASSQPKGFGSYEQYF. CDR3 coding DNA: TGTGCCAGCAGCCAGCCTAAGGGGTTTGGCTCCTACGAGCAGTACTTC.

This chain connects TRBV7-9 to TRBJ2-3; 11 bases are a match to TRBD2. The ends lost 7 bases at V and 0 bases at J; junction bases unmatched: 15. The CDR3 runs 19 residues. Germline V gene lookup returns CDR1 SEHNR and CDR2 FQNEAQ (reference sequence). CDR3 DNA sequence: TGTGCCAGCACCCCCGTTCCGGGACTAGCGGCTCCTAGCACAGATACGCAGTATTTT. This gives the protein CASTPVPGLAAPSTDTQYF.

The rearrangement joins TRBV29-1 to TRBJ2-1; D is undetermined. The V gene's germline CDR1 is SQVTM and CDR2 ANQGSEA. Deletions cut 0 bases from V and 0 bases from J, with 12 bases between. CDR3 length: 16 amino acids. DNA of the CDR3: TGCAGCGTTGAAGATCCCCGGGCGAGCTCCTACAATGAGCAGTTCTTC. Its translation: CSVEDPRASSYNEQFF.

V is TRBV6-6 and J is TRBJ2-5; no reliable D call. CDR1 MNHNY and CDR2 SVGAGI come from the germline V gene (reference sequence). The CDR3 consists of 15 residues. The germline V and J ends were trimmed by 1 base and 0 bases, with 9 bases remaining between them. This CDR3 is CASSYYPVDQETQYF. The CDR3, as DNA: TGTGCCAGCAGTTACTACCCCGTTGACCAAGAGACCCAGTACTTC.

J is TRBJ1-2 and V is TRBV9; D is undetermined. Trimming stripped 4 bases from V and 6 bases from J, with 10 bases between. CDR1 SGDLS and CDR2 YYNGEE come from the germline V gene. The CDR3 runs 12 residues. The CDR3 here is CASSPALDGYTF. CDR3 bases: TGTGCCAGCAGCCCAGCACTGGATGGCTACACCTTC.

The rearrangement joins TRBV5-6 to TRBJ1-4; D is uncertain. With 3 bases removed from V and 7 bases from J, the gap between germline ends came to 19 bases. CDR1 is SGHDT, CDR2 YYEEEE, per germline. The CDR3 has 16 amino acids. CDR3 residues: CASSSQIPGGSEKLFF. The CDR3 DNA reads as TGTGCCAGCAGCTCACAGATCCCCGGAGGAAGTGAAAAACTGTTTTTT. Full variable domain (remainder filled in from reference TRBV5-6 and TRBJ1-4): DAGVTQSPTHLIKTRGQQVTLRCSPKSGHDTVSWYQQALGQGPQFIFQYYEEEERQRGNFPDRFSGHQFPNYSSELNVNALLLGDSALYLCASSSQIPGGSEKLFFGSGTQLSVL.

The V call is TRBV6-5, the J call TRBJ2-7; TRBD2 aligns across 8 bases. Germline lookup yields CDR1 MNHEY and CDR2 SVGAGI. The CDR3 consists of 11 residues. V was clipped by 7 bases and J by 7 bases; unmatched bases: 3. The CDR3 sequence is CASTGGGEQYF. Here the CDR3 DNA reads TGTGCCAGCACCGGGGGGGGAGAGCAGTACTTC.

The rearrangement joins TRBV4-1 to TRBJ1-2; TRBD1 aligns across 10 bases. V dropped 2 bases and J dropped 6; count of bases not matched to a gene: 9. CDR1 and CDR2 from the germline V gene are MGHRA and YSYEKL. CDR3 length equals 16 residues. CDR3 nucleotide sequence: TGCGCCAGCAGCCAATATGGGGGACAGGGGCAGAATGGCTACACCTTC. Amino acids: CASSQYGGQGQNGYTF.

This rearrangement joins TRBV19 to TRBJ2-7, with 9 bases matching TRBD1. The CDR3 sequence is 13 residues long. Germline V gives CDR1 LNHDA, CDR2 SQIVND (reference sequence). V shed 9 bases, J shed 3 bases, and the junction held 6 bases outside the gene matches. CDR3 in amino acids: CARGTGRVYEQYF. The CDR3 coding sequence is TGTGCCAGGGGGACAGGGCGCGTCTACGAGCAGTACTTC.

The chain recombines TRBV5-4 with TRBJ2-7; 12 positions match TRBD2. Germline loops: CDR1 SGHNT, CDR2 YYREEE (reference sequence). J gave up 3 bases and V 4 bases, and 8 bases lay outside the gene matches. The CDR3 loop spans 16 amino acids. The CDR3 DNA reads TGTGCCAGCAGCGACCTAGCGGGAGGGCCGAACTACGAGCAGTACTTC. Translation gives CASSDLAGGPNYEQYF.

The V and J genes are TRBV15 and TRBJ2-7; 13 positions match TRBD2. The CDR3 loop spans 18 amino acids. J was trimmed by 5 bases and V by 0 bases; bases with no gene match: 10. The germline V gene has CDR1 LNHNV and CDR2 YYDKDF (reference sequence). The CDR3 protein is CATSREATSGRFSDEQYF. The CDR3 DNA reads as TGTGCCACCAGCAGAGAGGCGACTAGCGGGAGGTTTAGTGACGAGCAGTACTTC.

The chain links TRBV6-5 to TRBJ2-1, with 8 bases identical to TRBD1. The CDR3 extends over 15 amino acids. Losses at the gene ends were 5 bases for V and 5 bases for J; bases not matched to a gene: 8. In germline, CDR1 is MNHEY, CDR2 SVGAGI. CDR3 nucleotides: TGTGCCAGCAGTACCGGGACAGGATGGAACAATGAGCAGTTCTTC. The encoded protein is CASSTGTGWNNEQFF.

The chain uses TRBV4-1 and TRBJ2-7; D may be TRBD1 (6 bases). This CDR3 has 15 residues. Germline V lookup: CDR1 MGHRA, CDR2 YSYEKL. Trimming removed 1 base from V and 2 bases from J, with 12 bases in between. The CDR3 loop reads CASSQGTGIPYEQYF. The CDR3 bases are TGCGCCAGCAGCCAAGGCACAGGGATCCCCTACGAGCAGTACTTC.